Listed below are T cell receptor beta chains from one sample, sequenced in a study of T cell repertoires in cytomegalovirus infection. TCRdb ran MiXCR on the reads and lists one entry per CDR3 protein. The sample has 95,000 to 120,000 distinct CDR3 sequences, 30% seen once. Their recognized antigens are unknown. The sample here was CD8+ T cells from cultured PBMCs, taken from culture after CMV antigen stimulation. All receptors come from a human donor in good health (CMV status not recorded). Some clones in this sample may be carry-over from other donors' samples. Each CDR3 is given with its conserved first and last residue. A D gene is named only where the DNA matches it firmly.

len	d_gene	j_gene	v_gene	CDR3aa
15	-	TRBJ1-2	TRBV4-2	CASSQGADSNYGYTF
16	TRBD2	TRBJ2-3	TRBV7-2	CATGTGTSSKTDTQYF
14	-	TRBJ2-1	TRBV6-4	CASSDGGDYNEQFF
16	TRBD2	TRBJ2-5	TRBV18	CASSPDSGGPGETQYF
16	-	TRBJ1-5	TRBV6-1	CASSDGRDLLVQPQHF
14	-	TRBJ2-7	TRBV7-4	CASSHASSGYEQYF
15	-	TRBJ1-6	TRBV12-3/TRBV12-4	CASSLVVGDGTPLHF
15	-	TRBJ1-4	TRBV12-3/TRBV12-4	CASSQTGTGNEKLFF
13	-	TRBJ2-5	TRBV18	CASSTFPGETQYF
13	-	TRBJ2-7	TRBV5-4	CASSSGLLVEQYF
12	-	TRBJ1-2	TRBV7-2	CASSWTVYGYTF
14	-	TRBJ2-2	TRBV7-6	CASSLGGDHGELFF
14	-	TRBJ1-1	TRBV27	CASSLDGAAPEAFF
14	TRBD2	TRBJ2-5	TRBV5-4	CASSFASGEETQYF
18	-	TRBJ1-1	TRBV4-1	CASSQAEAGTPKRTEAFF
16	TRBD1	TRBJ1-1	TRBV6-2/TRBV6-3	CASIPRATGVNTEAFF
15	-	TRBJ2-7	TRBV5-1	CASSLGAAREYEQYF
14	TRBD1	TRBJ2-1	TRBV4-1	CASSRREQGIGQFF
16	-	TRBJ2-3	TRBV7-3	CASSLYGRGELDTQYF
14	-	TRBJ1-2	TRBV6-6	CASSYSRTSYGYTF
14	-	TRBJ2-7	TRBV5-6	CASSLGQELYEQYF
13	-	TRBJ2-7	TRBV7-8	CASSSQLGDEQYF
20	TRBD1	TRBJ1-6	TRBV4-2	CASSQERDRGSHSYNSPLHF
14	-	TRBJ1-2	TRBV7-2	CASSLGDPSPGYTF
12	TRBD1	TRBJ2-7	TRBV19	CASGTGVNEQYF
12	-	TRBJ2-1	TRBV7-6	CASSPEGDEQFF
14	TRBD2	TRBJ2-7	TRBV6-6	CASIDRDYSYEQYF
15	TRBD1	TRBJ2-7	TRBV28	CASSLYRGIIYEQYF
17	-	TRBJ1-2	TRBV19	CASSIRARGIVLDGYTF
12	-	TRBJ1-1	TRBV7-9	CASLNPGAEAFF
14	-	TRBJ2-7	TRBV9	CASSVAGPSYEQYF
13	-	TRBJ1-1	TRBV6-5	CASSYLSNTEAFF
13	TRBD1	TRBJ2-7	TRBV11-1	CASSSGQGLEQYF
11	-	TRBJ1-1	TRBV24-1	CATLRVTEAFF
15	TRBD1	TRBJ1-2	TRBV6-1	CASRPTGEEVNGYTF
14	-	TRBJ1-3	TRBV28	CASSLTGSGNTIYF
17	TRBD1	TRBJ1-5	TRBV5-1	CASSQDRAPLGNQPQHF
18	-	TRBJ2-3	TRBV20-1	CSARDDRTAGTSTDTQYF
14	-	TRBJ2-5	TRBV4-3	CASSRLQEQETQYF
15	TRBD1	-	TRBV6-2/TRBV6-3	CASSTRQGAIYEQFF
16	TRBD1	TRBJ2-5	TRBV11-2	CASSLDHGTGQETQYF
13	-	TRBJ1-3	TRBV12-3/TRBV12-4	CASSSVQGGTIYF
13	-	TRBJ1-3	TRBV19	CASSMWSGNTIYF
15	-	TRBJ1-4	TRBV11-2	CASSSRSRGNEILFF
17	-	TRBJ2-3	TRBV13	CASSLGPSSGGTDTQYF
18	-	TRBJ2-6	TRBV5-6	CASSGGQRLRSGANVLTF
13	-	TRBJ1-2	TRBV7-9	CASSSLIINGYTF
13	TRBD1	TRBJ2-7	TRBV20-1	CSAGPAGTAKQYF
13	-	TRBJ2-7	TRBV7-9	CASSPRDLYEQYF
14	-	TRBJ2-2	TRBV7-6	CASSEWTETGELFF
14	TRBD1	TRBJ1-3	TRBV2	CASMGGTAGNTIYF
18	TRBD1	TRBJ2-6	TRBV7-8	CASSFPGQTIAGANVLTF